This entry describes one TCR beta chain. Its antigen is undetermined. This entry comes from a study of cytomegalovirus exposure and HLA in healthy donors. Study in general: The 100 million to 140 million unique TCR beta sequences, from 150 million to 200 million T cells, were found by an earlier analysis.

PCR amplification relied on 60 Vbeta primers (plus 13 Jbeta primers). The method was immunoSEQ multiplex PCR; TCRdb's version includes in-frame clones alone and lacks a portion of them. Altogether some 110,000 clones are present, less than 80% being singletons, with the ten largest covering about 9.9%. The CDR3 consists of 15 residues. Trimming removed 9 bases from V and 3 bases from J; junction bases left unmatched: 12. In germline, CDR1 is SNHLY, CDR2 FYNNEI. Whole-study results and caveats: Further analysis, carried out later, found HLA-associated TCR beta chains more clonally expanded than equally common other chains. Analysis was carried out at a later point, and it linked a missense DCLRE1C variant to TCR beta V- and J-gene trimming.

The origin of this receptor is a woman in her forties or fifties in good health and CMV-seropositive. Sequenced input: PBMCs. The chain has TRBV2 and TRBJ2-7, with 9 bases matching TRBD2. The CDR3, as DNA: TGTGCCAGACAAAAGCAGCGGGGGGACAGCTACGAGCAGTACTTC. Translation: CARQKQRGDSYEQYF.